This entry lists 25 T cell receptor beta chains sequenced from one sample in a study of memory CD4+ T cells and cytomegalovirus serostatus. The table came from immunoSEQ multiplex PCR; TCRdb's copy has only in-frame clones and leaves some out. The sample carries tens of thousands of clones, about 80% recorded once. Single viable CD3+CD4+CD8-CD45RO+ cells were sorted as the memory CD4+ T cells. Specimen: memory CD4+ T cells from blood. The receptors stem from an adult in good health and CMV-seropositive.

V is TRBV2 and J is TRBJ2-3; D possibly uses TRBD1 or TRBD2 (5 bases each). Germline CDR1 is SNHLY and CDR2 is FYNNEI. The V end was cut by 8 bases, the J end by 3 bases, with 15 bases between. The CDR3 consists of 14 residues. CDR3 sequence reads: CASGGYTGTDTQYF. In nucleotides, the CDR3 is TGTGCCAGCGGGGGATACACGGGAACAGATACGCAGTATTTT.

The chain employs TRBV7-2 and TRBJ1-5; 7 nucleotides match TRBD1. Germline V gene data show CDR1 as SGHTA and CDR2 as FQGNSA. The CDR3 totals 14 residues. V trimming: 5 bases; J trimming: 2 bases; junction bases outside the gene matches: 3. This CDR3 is CASSQDRGNQPQHF. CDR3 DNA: TGTGCCAGCAGCCAAGACAGGGGCAATCAGCCCCAGCATTTT.

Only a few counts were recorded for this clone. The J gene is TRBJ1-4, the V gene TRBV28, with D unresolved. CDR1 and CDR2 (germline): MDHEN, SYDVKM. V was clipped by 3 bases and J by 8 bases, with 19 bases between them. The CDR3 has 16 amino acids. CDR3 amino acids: CASSLGGNLNIEKLFF. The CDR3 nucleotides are TGTGCCAGCAGTTTGGGAGGAAACTTGAATATAGAAAAACTGTTTTTT.

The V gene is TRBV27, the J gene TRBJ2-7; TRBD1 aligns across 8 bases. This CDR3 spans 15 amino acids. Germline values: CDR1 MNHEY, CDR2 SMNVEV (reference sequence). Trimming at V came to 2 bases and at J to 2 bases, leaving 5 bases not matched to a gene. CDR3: CASSLQGAGAYEQYF. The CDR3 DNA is TGTGCCAGCAGTTTACAGGGGGCAGGTGCCTACGAGCAGTACTTC.

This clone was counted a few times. This chain's CDR3 is CASRISGEETQYF. CDR3 DNA: TGTGCCAGCAGAATCAGCGGAGAAGAGACCCAGTACTTC. V gene TRBV7-2 combines with J gene TRBJ2-5; a possible D gene is TRBD2 (5 bases). The germline CDR1 and CDR2 sequences are SGHTA and FQGNSA. Trimming removed 6 bases from V and 3 bases from J, with 11 bases in between. CDR3 length equals 13 residues.

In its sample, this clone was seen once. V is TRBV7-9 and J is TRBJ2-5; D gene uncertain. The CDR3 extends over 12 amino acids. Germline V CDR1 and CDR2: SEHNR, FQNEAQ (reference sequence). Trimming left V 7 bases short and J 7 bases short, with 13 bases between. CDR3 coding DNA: TGTGCCAGCACCTACCTCCTGGGGACCCAGTACTTC. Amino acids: CASTYLLGTQYF. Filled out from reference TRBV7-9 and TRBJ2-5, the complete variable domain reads DTGVSQNPRHKITKRGQNVTFRCDPISEHNRLYWYRQTLGQGPEFLTYFQNEAQLEKSRLLSDRFSAERPKGSFSTLEIQRTEQGDSAMYLCASTYLLGTQYFGPGTRLLVL.

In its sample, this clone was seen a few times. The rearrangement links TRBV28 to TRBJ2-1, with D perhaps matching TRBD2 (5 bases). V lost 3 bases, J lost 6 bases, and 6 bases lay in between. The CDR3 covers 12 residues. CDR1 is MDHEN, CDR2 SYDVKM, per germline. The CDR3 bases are TGTGCCAGCAGTTTCCGGGGCAATGAGCAGTTCTTC. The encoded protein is CASSFRGNEQFF.

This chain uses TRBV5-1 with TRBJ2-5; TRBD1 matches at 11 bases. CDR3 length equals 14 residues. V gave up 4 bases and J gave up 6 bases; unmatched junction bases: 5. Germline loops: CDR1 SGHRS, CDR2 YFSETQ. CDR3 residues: CASSPGTGGQTQYF. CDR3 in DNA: TGCGCCAGCAGCCCCGGGACAGGGGGACAGACCCAGTACTTC.

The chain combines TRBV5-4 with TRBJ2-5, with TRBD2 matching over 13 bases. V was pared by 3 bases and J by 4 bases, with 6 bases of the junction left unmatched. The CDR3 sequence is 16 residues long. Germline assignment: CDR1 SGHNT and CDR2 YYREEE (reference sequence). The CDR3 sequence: CASSWTSGSSSETQYF. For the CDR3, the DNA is TGTGCCAGCAGCTGGACTAGCGGGAGTAGTTCAGAGACCCAGTACTTC.

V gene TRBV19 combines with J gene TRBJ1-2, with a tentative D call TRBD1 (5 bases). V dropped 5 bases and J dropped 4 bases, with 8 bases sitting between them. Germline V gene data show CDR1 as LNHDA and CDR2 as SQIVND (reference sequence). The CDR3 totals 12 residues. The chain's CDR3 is CASSVDIYGYTF. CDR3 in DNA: TGTGCCAGTAGTGTGGACATCTATGGCTACACCTTC. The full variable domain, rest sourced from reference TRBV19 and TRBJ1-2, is DGGITQSPKYLFRKEGQNVTLSCEQNLNHDAMYWYRQDPGQGLRLIYYSQIVNDFQKGDIAEGYSVSREKKESFPLTVTSAQKNPTAFYLCASSVDIYGYTFGSGTRLTVV.

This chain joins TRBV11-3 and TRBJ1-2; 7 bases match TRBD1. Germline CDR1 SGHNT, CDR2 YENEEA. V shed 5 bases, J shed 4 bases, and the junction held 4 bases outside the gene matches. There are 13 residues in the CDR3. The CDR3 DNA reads TGTGCCAGCAGCCCCGGGACAGCCTATGGCTACACCTTC. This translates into CASSPGTAYGYTF.

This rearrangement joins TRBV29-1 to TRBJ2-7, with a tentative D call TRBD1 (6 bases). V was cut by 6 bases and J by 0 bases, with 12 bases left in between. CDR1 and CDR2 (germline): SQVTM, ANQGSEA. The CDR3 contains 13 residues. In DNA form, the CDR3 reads TGCAGCGTGTCAGGGGTCCCCTCCTACGAGCAGTACTTC. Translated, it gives CSVSGVPSYEQYF.

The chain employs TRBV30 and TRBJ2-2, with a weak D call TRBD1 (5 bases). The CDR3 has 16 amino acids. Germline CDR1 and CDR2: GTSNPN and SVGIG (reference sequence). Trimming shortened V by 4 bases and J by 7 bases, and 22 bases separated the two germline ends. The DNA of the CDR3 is TGTGCCTGGATCGATGGGGCGACTCCCCTCGGCGGGGAGCTGTTTTTT. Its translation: CAWIDGATPLGGELFF. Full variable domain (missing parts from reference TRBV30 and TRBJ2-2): SQTIHQWPATLVQPVGSPLSLECTVEGTSNPNLYWYRQAAGRGLQLLFYSVGIGQISSEVPQNLSASRPQDRQFILSSKKLLLSDSGFYLCAWIDGATPLGGELFFGEGSRLTVL.

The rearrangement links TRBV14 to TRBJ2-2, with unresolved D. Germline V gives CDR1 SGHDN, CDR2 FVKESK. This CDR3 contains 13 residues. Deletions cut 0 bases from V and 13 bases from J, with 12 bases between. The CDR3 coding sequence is TGTGCCAGCAGCCAAGATTTGGGGATAGGGCTGTTTTTT. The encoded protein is CASSQDLGIGLFF.

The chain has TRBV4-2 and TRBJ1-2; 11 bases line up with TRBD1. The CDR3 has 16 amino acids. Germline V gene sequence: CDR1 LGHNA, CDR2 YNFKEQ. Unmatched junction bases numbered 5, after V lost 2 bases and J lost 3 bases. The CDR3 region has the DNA TGTGCCAGCAGCCAAAGTTTGGGACAGGGGGACTATGGCTACACCTTC. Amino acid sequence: CASSQSLGQGDYGYTF.

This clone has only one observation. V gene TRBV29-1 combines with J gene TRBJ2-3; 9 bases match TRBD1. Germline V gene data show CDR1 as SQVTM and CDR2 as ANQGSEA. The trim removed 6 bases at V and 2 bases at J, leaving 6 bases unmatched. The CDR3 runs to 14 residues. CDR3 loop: CSVKQGAATDTQYF. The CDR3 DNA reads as TGCAGCGTAAAACAGGGGGCGGCCACAGATACGCAGTATTTT.

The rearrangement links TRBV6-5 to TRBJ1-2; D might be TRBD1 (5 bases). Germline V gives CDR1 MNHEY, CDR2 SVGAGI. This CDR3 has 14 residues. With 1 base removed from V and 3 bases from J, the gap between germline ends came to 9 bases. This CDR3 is CASSYWGTDYGYTF. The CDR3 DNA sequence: TGTGCCAGCAGTTACTGGGGGACTGACTATGGCTACACCTTC.

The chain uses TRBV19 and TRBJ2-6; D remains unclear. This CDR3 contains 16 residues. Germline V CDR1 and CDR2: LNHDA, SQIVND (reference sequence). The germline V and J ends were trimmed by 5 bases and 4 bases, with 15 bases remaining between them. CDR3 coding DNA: TGTGCCAGTAGTCAGGCAGCTAACTTCGGGGCCAACGTCCTGACTTTC. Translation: CASSQAANFGANVLTF.

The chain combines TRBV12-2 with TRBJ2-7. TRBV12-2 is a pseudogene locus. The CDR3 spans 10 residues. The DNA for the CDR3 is TGTGCAAGTCGCTTTAACGAGCAGTACGTC. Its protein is CASRFNEQYV.

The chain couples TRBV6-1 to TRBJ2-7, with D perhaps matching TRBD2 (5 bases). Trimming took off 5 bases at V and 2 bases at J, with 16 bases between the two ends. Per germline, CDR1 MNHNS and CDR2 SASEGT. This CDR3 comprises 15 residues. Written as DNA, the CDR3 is TGTGCCAGCAGTTCGGACCGGATGGGAGCCTACGAGCAGTACGTC. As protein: CASSSDRMGAYEQYV.

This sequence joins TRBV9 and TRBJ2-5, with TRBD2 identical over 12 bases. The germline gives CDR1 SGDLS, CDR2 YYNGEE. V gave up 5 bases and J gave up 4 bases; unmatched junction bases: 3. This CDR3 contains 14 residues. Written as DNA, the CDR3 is TGTGCCAGCAGTCCGGGACTAGCGGGAGAGACCCAGTACTTC. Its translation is CASSPGLAGETQYF.

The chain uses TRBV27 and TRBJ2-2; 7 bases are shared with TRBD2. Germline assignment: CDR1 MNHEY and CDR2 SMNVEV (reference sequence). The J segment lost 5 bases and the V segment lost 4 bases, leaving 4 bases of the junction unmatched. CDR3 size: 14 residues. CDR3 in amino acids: CASSYSGLTGELFF. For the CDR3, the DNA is TGTGCCAGCAGTTATAGCGGGCTGACCGGGGAGCTGTTTTTT.

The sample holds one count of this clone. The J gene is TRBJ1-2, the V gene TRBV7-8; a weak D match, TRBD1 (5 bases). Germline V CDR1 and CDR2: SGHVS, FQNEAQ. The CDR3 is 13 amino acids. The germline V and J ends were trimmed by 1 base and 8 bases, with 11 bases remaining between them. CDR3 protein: CASSLVGGEGYTF. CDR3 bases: TGTGCCAGCAGCTTAGTCGGGGGGGAAGGCTACACCTTC.

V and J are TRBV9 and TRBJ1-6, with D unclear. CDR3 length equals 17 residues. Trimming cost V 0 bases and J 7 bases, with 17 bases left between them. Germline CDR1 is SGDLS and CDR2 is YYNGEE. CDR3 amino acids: CASSVDPVAVSNSPLHF. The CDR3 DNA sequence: TGTGCCAGCAGCGTAGACCCCGTTGCCGTCTCCAATTCACCCCTCCACTTT.

The chain's CDR3 is CASSEYVNTQYF. The DNA for the CDR3 is TGCGCCAGCAGTGAGTACGTAAATACGCAGTATTTT. The V gene is TRBV10-2, the J gene TRBJ2-3; no reliable D call. Trimming left V 1 base short and J 7 bases short, with 6 bases between. The V gene's germline CDR1 is WSHSY and CDR2 SAAADI. CDR3 length: 12 amino acids.